This entry lists 20 T cell receptor beta chains sequenced from one sample in a study of tumor and adjacent non-tumor tissue in lung cancer. Three rounds of nested PCR, following a modified ARM-PCR protocol, produced the TCRbeta library. One entry per CDR3 protein results from TCRdb running MiXCR on the multiplex PCR reads. Seen here are 69,000 or so distinct CDR3 sequences, about 80% observed once, and the top ten hold about 28%. No cell sorting was done before RNA was extracted from the tissue. Sequencing was done on a sample of lung tumor tissue. The origin of the receptors is a man between 60 and 70 years old with non-small cell lung cancer.

This clonotype was seen just once. Germline is not matched at one junction end, which may reflect a read error. The CDR3: CDSNNRDRGLSETQYF. CDR3 nucleotides: TGTGACAGCAACAACCGGGACAGGGGGCTATCAGAGACCCAGTACTTC. The chain carries TRBV13 and TRBJ2-5, with TRBD1 matching over 12 bases. The CDR3 is made up of 16 amino acids. Germline CDR1 is PRHDT and CDR2 is FYEKMQ (reference sequence).

This clonotype was detected a few times. V and J are TRBV21-1 and TRBJ2-5; the table's D call of TRBD2 was not tested on the DNA. TRBV21-1 is flagged as a pseudogene. The CDR3 runs to 18 residues. The CDR3 region has the DNA TGTGCCAGCAGCAAAGTGCCTGCGGCTAGCGGAATCCAAGAGACCCAGTACTTC. It translates to CASSKVPAASGIQETQYF.

This sequence joins TRBV29-1 and TRBJ2-3; 8 bases are a match to TRBD1. With V trimmed by 7 bases and J by 3 bases, 12 bases remained unmatched. The CDR3 has 15 residues. Germline V gene lookup returns CDR1 SQVTM and CDR2 ANQGSEA. The CDR3 sequence: CSAQTGVGSTDTQYF. CDR3 coding DNA: TGCAGCGCCCAGACAGGGGTGGGTAGTACAGATACGCAGTATTTT.

On this clonotype itself: Here the CDR3 omits its conserved ending phenylalanine or tryptophan, so a read error is the likely source. The chain is built from TRBV6-1 and TRBJ1-5; D is possibly TRBD1 (5 bases). The V gene lost 0 bases and the J gene lost 4 bases, with 10 bases spanning the gap. Germline CDR1 and CDR2: MNHNS and SASEGT. The CDR3 spans 15 residues. The CDR3: CASSEAGGSNQPQHL. The CDR3 DNA reads as TGTGCCAGCAGTGAAGCTGGGGGGTCGAATCAGCCCCAGCATCTT.

As to this clonotype: The junction departs from the called germline gene at one end, perhaps through a read error. The V gene is TRBV5-5, the J gene TRBJ2-2; 7 positions agree with TRBD2. CDR3 size: 18 residues. Germline CDR1 reads SGHKS; CDR2 reads YYEKEE (reference sequence). The CDR3 DNA follows: TGTGCCAGCAGCTTATTGACTAGCCCAATCGATGAAGGCCGGGAACTGTTTTTT. Protein product: CASSLLTSPIDEGRELFF.

On this clonotype itself: One end of the junction is discordant with germline, which a read error may explain. The V call is TRBV7-9, the J call TRBJ2-4; 12 bases are a match to TRBD1. The CDR3 runs to 18 residues. CDR1 is SEHNR, CDR2 FQNEAQ, per germline (reference sequence). This CDR3 reads CAGSLQGQGARPKNIQYF. In DNA, the CDR3 is TGTGCCGGCAGCTTACAGGGACAGGGGGCTCGTCCCAAAAACATTCAGTACTTC.

As for this clonotype: The CDR3 does not close with the conserved phenylalanine or tryptophan, likely indicating a read error. This chain links TRBV6-7 with TRBJ2-3, with 7 bases aligning to TRBD2. TRBV6-7 is assigned to the ORF class and has an uncertain function. V gave up 3 bases and J gave up 4 bases; unmatched junction bases: 10. The CDR3 is 16 amino acids. CDR3 sequence: CASSYTSGRAADTQYI. The CDR3, as DNA: TGTGCCAGCAGTTATACGAGTGGGAGGGCGGCAGATACGCAGTATATT.

Details on this clonotype: The junction differs from germline at one of its ends, possibly a read error. The chain recombines TRBV6-5 with TRBJ2-7, with D possibly being TRBD2 (5 bases). CDR1 is MNHEY and CDR2 is SVGAGI in the germline V gene. The CDR3 length is 13 residues. CDR3 region: CASRTLGSYERYF. In DNA form, the CDR3 reads TGTGCCAGCAGGACACTAGGTTCCTACGAGCGGTATTTC.

The rearrangement uses TRBV2 and TRBJ2-3; TRBD2 agrees at 9 bases. The CDR3 totals 14 residues. CDR1 is SNHLY and CDR2 is FYNNEI in the germline V gene. Trimming removed 7 bases from V and 6 bases from J; junction bases left unmatched: 8. The CDR3 sequence is CASKVAGGADTQYF. In DNA, the CDR3 is TGTGCCAGCAAGGTGGCGGGAGGGGCGGATACGCAGTATTTT.

The J gene is TRBJ1-6, the V gene TRBV6-5; no definite D call. Germline CDR1 and CDR2: MNHEY and SVGAGI. V gave up 10 bases and J gave up 16 bases, with 17 bases separating them. This CDR3 has 11 residues. DNA of the CDR3: TGTGCCACCAGAAACAGAGGGCCTCTCCACTTT. This codes for CATRNRGPLHF.

This clonotype was found a few times. A read error may be the cause here, since a much bigger clone is one base away. The V and J genes are TRBV5-4 and TRBJ2-3; D uncertain. V was pared by 6 bases and J by 2 bases, with 10 bases between. Germline assignment: CDR1 SGHNT and CDR2 YYREEE (reference sequence). The length of the CDR3 is 13 residues. The CDR3 nucleotides read TGTGCCAGCAACACCCAAATCACAGATACGCAGTATTTT. As protein: CASNTQITDTQYF.

Notes on this clonotype: The final CDR3 position lacks the conserved phenylalanine or tryptophan, pointing to a likely read error. This chain's CDR3 is CTSSYSTRYTGELFV. The CDR3, as DNA: TGTACCAGCAGTTACTCTACCCGTTACACCGGGGAGCTGTTTGTT. The rearrangement joins TRBV6-5 to TRBJ2-2; D call uncertain. The CDR3 covers 15 residues. CDR1 and CDR2 from the germline V gene are MNHEY and SVGAGI.

As concerns this clonotype: With a much larger clone just one base away, this may be a read error. The missing conserved phenylalanine or tryptophan at the end of this CDR3 makes a read error likely. The chain employs TRBV5-1 and TRBJ2-1, with a possible D match to TRBD2 (6 bases). The V end was cut by 0 bases, the J end by 5 bases, with 6 bases between. The V gene's germline CDR1 is SGHRS and CDR2 YFSETQ. The CDR3 spans 13 residues. The CDR3 DNA follows: TGCGCCAGCAGCTTGGCGGGAGACAATGAGCAGTTCATC. This encodes CASSLAGDNEQFI.

This clonotype was picked up one time. At one boundary the junction diverges from the germline segment, which might be a read error. The chain carries TRBV5-1 and TRBJ2-2; 12 positions agree with TRBD2. The CDR3 sequence is 16 residues long. CDR1 is SGHRS and CDR2 is YFSETQ in the germline V gene. CDR3 loop: CTSSRTSGTHTRELFF. In DNA form, the CDR3 reads TGCACCAGCAGTCGGACTAGCGGGACTCACACCAGGGAGCTGTTTTTT.

This clonotype was seen only a few times. The chain uses TRBV9 and TRBJ2-1; D is possibly TRBD1 (5 bases). This CDR3 has 13 residues. The germline V gene encodes CDR1 SGDLS and CDR2 YYNGEE. V dropped 3 bases and J dropped 3 bases, with 7 bases sitting between them. CDR3: CASSGQRYNEQFF. Here the CDR3 DNA reads TGTGCCAGCAGCGGACAGCGCTACAATGAGCAGTTCTTC.

Comments on this clonotype: The junction differs from germline at one of its ends, possibly a read error. The chain employs TRBV6-5 and TRBJ2-7; TRBD2 aligns across 7 bases. From germline, CDR1 is MNHEY and CDR2 SVGAGI. The CDR3 is 15 residues long. CDR3 protein: CAGSYSRRETAERYF. For the CDR3, the DNA is TGTGCCGGCAGTTACTCTAGGCGGGAGACGGCCGAGCGGTACTTT.

Points on this clonotype: The conserved closing phenylalanine or tryptophan is absent in this CDR3, likely reflecting a read error. The chain is built from TRBV11-2 and TRBJ1-1; no reliable D call. V was pared by 0 bases and J by 7 bases, with 12 bases between. Germline V gene data show CDR1 as SGHAT and CDR2 as FQNNGV. This CDR3 has 14 residues. DNA for the CDR3: TGTGCCAGCAGCTTAGATCGCAGCGTCGTTGAAGCTTTCCTT. It yields the protein CASSLDRSVVEAFL.

Details on this clonotype: A single base separates this from a much larger clone, so it may be a read error. The chain joins TRBV5-4 to TRBJ2-1, with TRBD2 matching over 8 bases. CDR1 and CDR2 (germline): SGHNT, YYREEE (reference sequence). The CDR3 runs to 15 residues. CDR3 coding DNA: TGTGCCAGCAGCTTGGCGGGAGGGCCCTACAATGAGCACTTCTTC. It yields the protein CASSLAGGPYNEHFF. Based on the CDR3 plus reference TRBV5-4 and TRBJ2-1, the full variable domain is ETGVTQSPTHLIKTRGQQVTLRCSSQSGHNTVSWYQQALGQGPQFIFQYYREEENGRGNFPPRFSGLQFPNYSSELNVNALELDDSALYLCASSLAGGPYNEHFFGPGTRLTVL.

Concerning this clonotype: Relative to the germline gene, one junction end is altered; a read error may explain this. The genes are TRBV7-9 and TRBJ2-3; D is possibly TRBD2 (5 bases). This CDR3 is 15 amino acids long. Germline CDR1 SEHNR, CDR2 FQNEAQ (reference sequence). CDR3 sequence reads: CACSGPRENTDTQYF. For the CDR3, the DNA is TGTGCCTGCAGCGGACCCCGAGAAAACACAGATACGCAGTATTTT.

In regard to this clonotype: Compared with germline, one end of the junction differs, possibly owing to a read error. The chain combines TRBV20-1 with TRBJ1-2; D may be TRBD1 (5 bases). Germline values: CDR1 DFQATT, CDR2 SNEGSKA (reference sequence). The CDR3 is 10 amino acids. The DNA of the CDR3 is TGCAGTGCTGGGGCCGGGACTGTACATTTC. It yields the protein CSAGAGTVHF.